This T cell receptor beta chain was retrieved from a study of T cells in women clearing cervical HPV infection. TCRdb's copy holds only in-frame clones and misses some; the assay was immunoSEQ multiplex PCR. This listing includes some 24,000 clones. The CDR3 has 16 amino acids. CDR1 is SGHRS, CDR2 YFSETQ, per germline. V lost 4 bases, J lost 4 bases, and 20 bases lay in between. Turning to this clone: Read data end 3 residues before the CDR3 end; the end is taken from the germline J gene.

The receptor's source is a woman aged 18 to 75 with a cervical HPV16 infection that either progressed to CIN3+ or cleared (not recorded which). Sequencing was carried out using blood buffy coat. The gene calls are TRBV5-1 and TRBJ2-5, with D maybe TRBD2 (6 bases). CDR3 amino acids: CASSQFGTGDGETQYF. CDR3 DNA (partial): TGCGCCAGCAGCCAATTTGGGACGGGGGACGGAGAGACC.